This T cell receptor (beta chain) was captured in a study of T cell changes during pregnancy in multiple sclerosis. The table came from immunoSEQ multiplex PCR; TCRdb's copy has only in-frame clones and leaves some out. The table records some 130,000 clones, roughly 95% of them present only once. The sequence derives from a female donor with multiple sclerosis, enrolled in a pregnancy study. The material was peripheral blood, obtained after pregnancy.

CDR3 coding DNA: TGTGCCAGCAGCTTAAACAGGGAGACCCAGTACTTC. Its protein product is CASSLNRETQYF. V is TRBV7-9 and J is TRBJ2-5; possibly TRBD1 for D (5 bases). With 2 bases removed from V and 5 bases from J, the gap between germline ends came to 6 bases. Germline V gene data show CDR1 as SEHNR and CDR2 as FQNEAQ (reference sequence). CDR3 length: 12 residues. The whole variable domain, filled in from reference TRBV7-9 and TRBJ2-5, reads DTGVSQNPRHKITKRGQNVTFRCDPISEHNRLYWYRQTLGQGPEFLTYFQNEAQLEKSRLLSDRFSAERPKGSFSTLEIQRTEQGDSAMYLCASSLNRETQYFGPGTRLLVL.